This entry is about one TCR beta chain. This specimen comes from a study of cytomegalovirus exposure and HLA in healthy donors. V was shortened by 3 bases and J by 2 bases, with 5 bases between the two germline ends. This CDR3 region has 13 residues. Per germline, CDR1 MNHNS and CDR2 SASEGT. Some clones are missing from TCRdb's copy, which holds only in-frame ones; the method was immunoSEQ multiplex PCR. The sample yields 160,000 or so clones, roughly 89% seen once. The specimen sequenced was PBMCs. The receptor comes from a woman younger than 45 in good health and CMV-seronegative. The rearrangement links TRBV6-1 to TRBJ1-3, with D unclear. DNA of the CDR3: TGTGCCAGCAGTGACGGGGCTGGAAACACCATATATTTT. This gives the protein CASSDGAGNTIYF.